These 18 T cell receptor beta chains were all obtained from the same sample, sequenced in a study of cytomegalovirus exposure and HLA in healthy donors. Primers for the PCR totalled 60 Vbeta and 13 Jbeta. Generated by immunoSEQ multiplex PCR, the TCRdb table keeps only in-frame clones and is missing some. The table lists roughly 80,000 clones. Sequencing was carried out using PBMCs. These receptors came from a man in his fifties in good health and CMV-seropositive.

The V call is TRBV9, the J call TRBJ1-1, with 7 bases that match TRBD1. Germline-derived CDR1 and CDR2 are SGDLS and YYNGEE. CDR3 length: 14 residues. Trimming took 0 bases from V and 4 from J; bases not matched to a gene: 3. CDR3 protein: CASSVGPGGTEAFF. CDR3 nucleotide sequence: TGTGCCAGCAGCGTAGGACCAGGGGGCACTGAAGCTTTCTTT.

The chain uses TRBV5-1 and TRBJ1-2; 10 bases match TRBD1. Germline V gives CDR1 SGHRS, CDR2 YFSETQ. The CDR3 is made up of 15 amino acids. V gave up 4 bases and J gave up 5 bases; unmatched junction bases: 8. Here the CDR3 DNA reads TGCGCCAGCAGCATCGGGACAGGGGTAGAGTATGGCTACACCTTC. Translating it yields CASSIGTGVEYGYTF. The full variable domain, rest sourced from reference TRBV5-1 and TRBJ1-2, is KAGVTQTPRYLIKTRGQQVTLSCSPISGHRSVSWYQQTPGQGLQFLFEYFSETQRNKGNFPGRFSGRQFSNSRSEMNVSTLELGDSALYLCASSIGTGVEYGYTFGSGTRLTVV.

The J gene is TRBJ1-5, the V gene TRBV7-9, with TRBD1 identical over 8 bases. The CDR3 runs 15 residues. V lost 3 bases to trimming and J lost 3 bases; unmatched junction nucleotides: 4. The germline gives CDR1 SEHNR, CDR2 FQNEAQ (reference sequence). The CDR3 DNA sequence: TGTGCCAGCAGCTTCGGACAGGGCCCCAATCAGCCCCAGCATTTT. It encodes CASSFGQGPNQPQHF.

Comments on this clone: At one end, the junction sequence differs from germline, possibly due to a read error. This chain uses TRBV6-6 with TRBJ1-2, with D unclear. This CDR3 contains 13 residues. The germline V gene encodes CDR1 MNHNY and CDR2 SVGAGI (reference sequence). The CDR3 DNA reads as TGTGCCAGCAGTTACTCTATGGAGACGAAGACTCAATTC. Translated, it gives CASSYSMETKTQF.

The chain couples TRBV7-2 to TRBJ1-1; 7 nucleotides align to TRBD1. Germline V CDR1 and CDR2: SGHTA, FQGNSA. J gave up 5 bases and V 6 bases, and 9 bases lay outside the gene matches. CDR3 length: 14 amino acids. The chain's CDR3 is CASRPKGARTEAFF. The CDR3 coding sequence is TGTGCCAGCAGGCCTAAGGGGGCGCGTACTGAAGCTTTCTTT.

The chain links TRBV6-5 to TRBJ2-1, with TRBD1 as a possible D gene (5 bases). Trimming cost V 7 bases and J 9 bases, with 19 bases left between them. Germline V gives CDR1 MNHEY, CDR2 SVGAGI. The CDR3 is made up of 14 amino acids. CDR3 protein: CASTTDMIRGEQFF. Here the CDR3 DNA reads TGTGCCAGCACTACGGACATGATCCGAGGTGAGCAGTTCTTC.

This rearrangement joins TRBV5-1 to TRBJ2-7; 9 bases line up with TRBD1. The trim removed 4 bases at V and 7 bases at J, leaving 9 bases unmatched. CDR1 and CDR2 (germline): SGHRS, YFSETQ. CDR3 length: 14 residues. The CDR3 DNA reads as TGCGCCAGCAGCATTGGGACAGGGAGGGGGGAGCAGTACGTC. This encodes CASSIGTGRGEQYV.

The V gene is TRBV6-1, the J gene TRBJ2-2, with a tentative D call TRBD1 (6 bases). Per the germline V gene, CDR1 is MNHNS and CDR2 is SASEGT. The CDR3 has 14 amino acids. Trimming removed 10 bases from V and 3 bases from J, with 15 bases in between. The CDR3 is CATSFTGHTGELFF. CDR3 bases: TGTGCCACTTCCTTTACAGGGCACACCGGGGAGCTGTTTTTT.

V is TRBV28 and J is TRBJ2-6; 7 bases agree with TRBD2. Germline trimming cut 6 bases from V and 4 bases from J; bases unmatched to any gene: 9. The CDR3 consists of 16 residues. Germline V gene sequence: CDR1 MDHEN, CDR2 SYDVKM. The CDR3 sequence is CASSLVSGGGANVLTF. The CDR3, as DNA: TGTGCCAGCAGCCTCGTATCGGGGGGAGGGGCCAACGTCCTGACTTTC.

The chain recombines TRBV29-1 with TRBJ2-3; TRBD1 matches at 10 bases. The CDR3 is 14 residues long. Germline values: CDR1 SQVTM, CDR2 ANQGSEA. V gave up 5 bases and J gave up 1 base; unmatched junction bases: 3. The CDR3 region has the DNA TGCAGCGTTTCCGGGACAGGGGGCACAGATACGCAGTATTTT. As protein: CSVSGTGGTDTQYF.

V is TRBV5-6 and J is TRBJ1-5; D possibly corresponds to TRBD1 (5 bases). The CDR3 runs 14 residues. CDR1 is SGHDT, CDR2 YYEEEE, per germline. The V end lost 0 bases, the J end lost 9 bases, and 13 bases lay between the germline ends. CDR3 nucleotides: TGTGCCAGCAGCTTGGCCGGGGGGGGGAGGCCCCAGCATTTT. Translated, it gives CASSLAGGGRPQHF.

The V gene is TRBV5-1, the J gene TRBJ1-1, with 7 bases that match TRBD1. V lost 3 bases to trimming and J lost 0 bases; unmatched junction nucleotides: 2. The germline gives CDR1 SGHRS, CDR2 YFSETQ. The CDR3 is made up of 14 amino acids. CDR3 bases: TGCGCCAGCAGCTCACAGGGGATGAACACTGAAGCTTTCTTT. This encodes CASSSQGMNTEAFF.

The J gene is TRBJ2-5, the V gene TRBV12-5; TRBD1 aligns across 9 bases. The germline V gene encodes CDR1 LGHNT and CDR2 FRNRAP. V shed 5 bases and J 4 bases; nucleotides not matched to a gene: 5. The CDR3 consists of 14 residues. CDR3 bases: TGTGCTAGTGGTCCACAGACAGGGGGAGAGACCCAGTACTTC. Its protein is CASGPQTGGETQYF.

The rearrangement joins TRBV5-4 to TRBJ2-7; 9 nucleotides match TRBD1. This CDR3 spans 14 amino acids. V was clipped by 0 bases and J by 5 bases; unmatched bases: 3. Germline lookup yields CDR1 SGHNT and CDR2 YYREEE (reference sequence). CDR3 sequence (DNA): TGTGCCAGCAGCTTGGACAGGGGGCTCGACGAGCAGTACGTC. Its protein is CASSLDRGLDEQYV.

The chain is built from TRBV2 and TRBJ2-7; the match to TRBD2 covers 13 bases. With 3 bases clipped from V and 4 bases from J, the junction kept 3 bases outside the gene matches. The CDR3 covers 15 residues. Germline values: CDR1 SNHLY, CDR2 FYNNEI. The CDR3 protein is CASSETSGRRYEQYF. CDR3 nucleotides: TGTGCCAGCAGTGAGACTAGCGGGAGGAGGTACGAGCAGTACTTC.

This sequence joins TRBV6-5 and TRBJ1-2; tentative D call: TRBD1 (5 bases). The CDR3 runs 15 residues. Trimming removed 2 bases from V and 4 bases from J, with 14 bases in between. The germline CDR1 and CDR2 sequences are MNHEY and SVGAGI. The CDR3 DNA reads as TGTGCCAGCAGTTACCGAGACAGCGATCGCTATGGCTACACCTTC. Its protein is CASSYRDSDRYGYTF.

J is TRBJ2-2 and V is TRBV29-1, with 7 positions matching TRBD1. Trimming at V came to 6 bases and at J to 1 base, leaving 5 bases not matched to a gene. Germline V gives CDR1 SQVTM, CDR2 ANQGSEA. The CDR3 loop spans 14 amino acids. The CDR3 DNA reads as TGCAGCGTAGGGACAGCTAGGAACACCGGGGAGCTGTTTTTT. Amino acids: CSVGTARNTGELFF.

The chain links TRBV30 to TRBJ1-3, with D possibly TRBD1 on 5 matching bases. V shed 5 bases and J shed 1 base, with 12 bases lying between them. This CDR3 has 14 residues. Germline CDR1 reads GTSNPN; CDR2 reads SVGIG (reference sequence). In DNA form, the CDR3 reads TGTGCCTGGCAAAGGGGAAGGTCTGGAAACACCATATATTTT. Protein: CAWQRGRSGNTIYF.